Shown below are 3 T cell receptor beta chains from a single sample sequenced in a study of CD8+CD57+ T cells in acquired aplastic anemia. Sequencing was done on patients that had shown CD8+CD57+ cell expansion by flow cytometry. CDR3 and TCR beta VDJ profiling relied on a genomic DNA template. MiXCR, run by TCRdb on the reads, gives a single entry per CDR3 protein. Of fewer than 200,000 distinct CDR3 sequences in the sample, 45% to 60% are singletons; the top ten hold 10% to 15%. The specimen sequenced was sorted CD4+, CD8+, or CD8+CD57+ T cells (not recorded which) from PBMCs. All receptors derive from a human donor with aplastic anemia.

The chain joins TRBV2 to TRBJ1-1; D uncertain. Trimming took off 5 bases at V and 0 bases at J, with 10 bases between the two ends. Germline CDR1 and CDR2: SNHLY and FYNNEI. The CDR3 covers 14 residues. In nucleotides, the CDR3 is TGTGCCAGCAGTTACGCTGGACTGAACACTGAAGCTTTCTTT. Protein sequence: CASSYAGLNTEAFF.

The CDR3 is CASRPEGQGRINEQFF. Here the CDR3 DNA reads TGTGCCAGCAGACCTGAGGGACAGGGGAGGATCAATGAGCAGTTCTTC. V usage is TRBV7-3 and J usage is TRBJ2-1; 10 positions agree with TRBD1. The J segment lost 6 bases and the V segment lost 6 bases, leaving 11 bases of the junction unmatched. The germline gives CDR1 SGHTA, CDR2 FQGTGA. The CDR3 is 16 amino acids.

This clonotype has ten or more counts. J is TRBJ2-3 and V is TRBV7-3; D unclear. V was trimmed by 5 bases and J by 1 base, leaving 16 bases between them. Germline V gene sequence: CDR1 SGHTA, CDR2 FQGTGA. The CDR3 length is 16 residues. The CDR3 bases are TGTGCCAGCAGCCCAAACTCGGGTATGGGCACAGATACGCAGTATTTT. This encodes CASSPNSGMGTDTQYF.